What follows is one TCR beta chain and its context. This clone appeared a few times. Its antigen is currently not known. No clone much larger than this one lies a single base away; base qualities are absent. In total, just over 650 healthy bone marrow donors made up the cohort. At the time of sampling, all cohort members were nominally healthy, though unrecorded immune exposures were likely present. The donor tested CMV seropositive and was one of the 289 seropositive cohort members. A peripheral blood sample was collected from each donor, and TCR beta sequencing was performed on peripheral blood mononuclear cells. Genomic DNA extraction from the blood cell samples was performed with the Qiagen DNeasy Blood Extraction Kit. These data are taken from a study of cytomegalovirus exposure and HLA in healthy donors (dated by TCRdb to 2015 to 2018). Broadly, across the study: An earlier analysis of some 600 of the donors reported about 280 Gb of sequence data and around 120 million unique TCR beta sequences obtained from around 190 million T cells. The number of donors typed differed by locus, with roughly 620-630 for A, B, C, DRB1 and DQB1, roughly 520 for DQA1, about 610 for DPA1, and some 440 for DPB1. Among the approximately 400 genotyped donors, 81% belonged to the genetic ancestry cluster associated with self-reported Caucasian donors. Donor age, sex, ethnicity and CMV serostatus were collected together with the repertoire data. Rather than drawing on any new phenotypic data, the later analysis identified candidate immune exposures from TCR beta sequences and the way those sequences occurred across donors. Among about 400 genotyped donors of the cohort, an average of around 250,000 unique TCR beta nucleotide sequences was sequenced per donor, of which about 19% were non-productive. In a later genetic analysis, genome-wide SNP genotypes for about 55% of the roughly 700 donors were used, and that subset was treated as a discovery cohort. Using immunosequencing, the study profiled T cell repertoires from about 610 subjects and related those repertoires to cytomegalovirus serostatus. A separate validation cohort of some 130 different subjects was used in addition to the roughly 700-subject first cohort. The study aimed to test whether cataloging public T cell receptors could reveal signatures of past pathogen exposure. High-throughput TCR immunosequencing, statistical association of individual TCRs with disease status, and machine learning were combined to predict cytomegalovirus infection status. An early release that covered fewer than 750 HLA-typed donors contained about 300 gigabases of sequencing data and 80 million or so unique TCR sequences. A later analysis re-analyzed previously published TCR beta repertoires from approximately 670 donors and added high-resolution HLA genotyping to study TCR occurrence patterns. Four to six DR-DQ haplotypes were handled as single units for association and clustering, since linkage in the cohort was strong. HLA typing covered class I and class II loci at four-digit resolution. In an earlier analysis of roughly 580 of the donors, high-throughput TCR beta sequencing was used to judge whether each TCR beta V gene segment behaved as functional or pseudogenic. Every repertoire in the discovery cohort had been generated on one and the same sequencing platform. The investigation overall reported the following: While some public TCRs were present in many individuals, most TCR sequences turned up only very rarely across donors. A later genetic analysis reported fewer N-insertions in productive TCRs among donors in an Asian-associated ancestry cluster than the roughly 700-donor mean. According to the authors, the approach could potentially be generalized to other disease states and immunological phenotypes. Immune exposure information for the cohort was limited to CMV serostatus. Some IMGT-functional V segments, including TRBV6-2 and TRBV6-3, could not be distinguished by the 87-base-pair reads and were therefore excluded. A few of the identified cytomegalovirus-associated TCR beta chains were confirmed in vitro to be specific for cytomegalovirus antigens. Compared with equally common non-associated chains, HLA-associated TCR beta chains in a later analysis were more clonally expanded and had lower generation probabilities. Correlated functional status among segregating V segments might be attributable to linkage disequilibrium, but an unknown experimental factor could not be ruled out. In a later analysis, TCR association rates were found to vary across HLA loci, with the most associated TCRs seen for DRB1 alleles and the fewest for HLA-C alleles. In a later genetic analysis, a missense DCLRE1C variant was associated with V-gene and J-gene trimming of TCR beta chains, and the association was replicated in an independent cohort. According to a later analysis, most CMV-associated TCR beta chains appeared to be HLA-restricted, and the HLA associations seemed to be driven largely by CMV exposure. Presence/absence analyses assumed roughly uniform sequencing depth across donors, an assumption that may not hold. A further reported finding was that TCR beta sequences accurately predicted the HLA-A and HLA-B alleles for most subjects in the first cohort. Because counts were too low, approximately 15 rarely observed V segments, including chromosome 9 orphons, were excluded from the earlier analysis of about 500 of the donors. Broadly in line with IMGT annotations, most TCR beta V segments showed up in productive rearrangements about 87% or about 30% of the time in an earlier analysis of approximately 600 of the donors. Assigning TCR associations to individual alleles was difficult when HLA alleles, especially DR and DQ, strongly co-occurred. The classifier was reported to diagnose cytomegalovirus status with high specificity and sensitivity in both the original cohort and the validation cohort. A later analysis associated 15,000 or so TCR beta sequences with specific HLA alleles at a false discovery rate of 0.05. Because HLA typing was unavailable for some donors at each locus, only the typed subset was used in association tests. In this cohort, only TCR beta chains were sequenced, and detectable features were limited by the absence of alpha or paired-chain data. In the study, some 160 TCR beta chains were listed as associated with cytomegalovirus. A later analysis reported that several top co-occurrence clusters appeared linked to parvovirus B19, influenza, CMV and Epstein-Barr virus. A cluster of highly shared sequence variants was judged likely to represent a technical artifact of the sequencing pipeline.

Preparation of the library involved the immunoSEQ multiplex PCR assay. A mixture of 60 forward primers for TCR Vbeta segments and 13 reverse primers for TCR Jbeta segments was used in the multiplex PCR. A multiplex PCR assay on genomic DNA amplified the CDR3 region of rearranged TCR beta genes. The Illumina HiSeq System was used to sequence the amplified TCR beta libraries as 87-base-pair reads. The original methods were these. In a later analysis, roughly 80 million unique TCR beta chains were counted across the 500 to 700 repertoires, and approximately 11 million of these chains were shared by at least two donors. A nearest-neighbor algorithm error-corrected the raw reads and collapsed the reads into unique sequences, merging closely related sequences to remove PCR and sequencing errors. V, D and J gene segments were assigned by aligning CDR3 sequences to IMGT reference sequences. For a sequence to be retained, a match of at least six nucleotides to both a V gene segment and a J gene segment was required. A rearrangement was called productive if the CDR3 had no stop codons and remained in frame with V and J, and every other rearrangement was called non-productive. CDR3 was defined by IMGT convention, running from the second conserved V-encoded cysteine to the conserved J-encoded phenylalanine. In an earlier analysis of roughly 610 of the donors, sequences lacking an unambiguous match to a single V gene segment were excluded. In an earlier analysis of several hundred of the donors, a V segment was called functional when productive rearrangements were above 56.7%, and segregating when the standard deviation between donors exceeded 5%. To diagnose cytomegalovirus status from the catalog of TCR beta chain sequences, a statistical classification framework was built. In a later analysis, TCR nucleotide sequences were compared against IMGT/GENE-DB human TR gene sequences so that V and J genes could be assigned. A later analysis assigned CDR3 sequences and most-parsimonious VDJ recombination scenarios with the TCRdist pipeline. In a later analysis, each TCR beta chain was defined by its CDR3 amino acid sequence together with its V-gene family, and reads without a unique V-gene family were excluded. In a later analysis, 500 to 650 highly shared, low-generation-probability nucleotide sequences were removed to address suspected cross-contamination and a sequencing artifact. A later analysis calculated a clonal expansion index for each public chain from normalized within-repertoire ranks of inferred template counts. Generation probabilities in a later analysis came from a VDJ recombination model fitted to out-of-frame rearrangements, and those results were checked against IGoR. Hypergeometric tests were used in a later analysis to score TCR-TCR, TCR-HLA and TCR-CMV co-occurrence, with a repertoire-size bias correction applied to the TCR pairs. To estimate false discovery rates, a later analysis permuted the HLA or CMV assignments 20 times. A later analysis grouped co-occurring TCRs with DBSCAN, adding TCRdist sequence similarity when clustering within HLA-allele-positive subsets. Co-occurrence clustering excluded repertoires with fewer than 30,000 or more than 120,000 public chains, plus five with anomalous nucleotide sharing. TCRdb limited this immuneACCESS table to in-frame rearrangements with V and J called. A share of clones is missing; checked studies link under half to unresolved V genes, and the rest is unexplained. The D gene and trimming were derived from the DNA, and the V and J assignments and clone size from that table. This sample has over 150,000 clones in its table, and 70% to 85% of those were observed once. The ten largest clones take up around 3.4% of the sample.

The CDR3, cysteine through phenylalanine, is 15 amino acids long. This entry keeps only the CDR3 DNA: 45 bases, framed from base 1. For CDR1 and CDR2, the germline V gene (reference sequence) lists SGHKS and YYEKEE. Ends trimmed: V by 4 bases, J by 4 bases; bases unmatched to a gene: 6. The sequence derives from a woman aged 55 to 70 in good health and CMV-seropositive. Source material: PBMCs. The rearranged chain carries TRBV5-5 and TRBJ1-2; 11 central bases correspond to TRBD1. The encoded CDR3 is CASSRGQGVGYGYTF. The DNA is as follows: TGTGCCAGCAGCAGGGGACAGGGGGTTGGCTATGGCTACACCTTC.